The 15 T cell receptor beta chains below all came from one sample that was sequenced in a study of cytomegalovirus exposure and HLA in healthy donors. Primers: 60 Vbeta forward and 13 Jbeta reverse. TCRdb's table, derived via immunoSEQ multiplex PCR, lists solely in-frame clones and lacks some. The table records about 61,000 clones, roughly 90% of them present only once. Sequencing was carried out using PBMCs. These receptors all stem from a man aged 25-40 years in good health and CMV-seropositive.

The chain couples TRBV11-2 to TRBJ1-1, with 9 bases aligning to TRBD1. Trimming took 4 bases from V and 5 from J; bases not matched to a gene: 8. Germline V CDR1 and CDR2: SGHAT, FQNNGV. This CDR3 comprises 15 residues. The DNA of the CDR3 is TGTGCCAGCAGCTCTTTCTACAGGGGGCGGACTGAAGCTTTCTTT. It codes for CASSSFYRGRTEAFF.

This chain joins TRBV6-1 and TRBJ2-7; D is undetermined. The length of the CDR3 is 12 residues. Looked up from germline, CDR1 is MNHNS and CDR2 is SASEGT. Between the trimmed V and J ends, which lost 3 bases and 6 bases, there was a span of 9 bases. Written as DNA, the CDR3 is TGTGCCAGCAGTGAGATACCGGGCGAGCAGTACTTC. Amino acid sequence: CASSEIPGEQYF.

This chain connects TRBV28 to TRBJ2-7, with D possibly matching TRBD1 (5 bases). CDR3 length: 15 amino acids. CDR1 and CDR2 from the germline V gene are MDHEN and SYDVKM. V was shortened by 5 bases and J by 2 bases, with 16 bases between the two germline ends. The CDR3 loop is CASSPPRGGAYEQYF. CDR3 in DNA: TGTGCCAGCAGTCCCCCAAGGGGCGGCGCCTACGAGCAGTACTTC.

This clone has only a few counts. V gene TRBV5-6 combines with J gene TRBJ2-4; D possibly corresponds to TRBD2 (6 bases). The length of the CDR3 is 15 residues. Germline CDR1 SGHDT, CDR2 YYEEEE. The V and J ends lost 1 base and 1 base respectively, with 9 bases between them. The CDR3 nucleotides read TGTGCCAGCAGCTTGAGTGGGGGGGCCAAAAACATTCAGTACTTC. It codes for CASSLSGGAKNIQYF.

With regard to this clone: This sample includes further DNA sequences coding for the same CDR3. CDR3 loop: CATSRDQTGLNTEAFF. In nucleotides, the CDR3 is TGTGCCACCAGCAGAGATCAGACAGGATTGAACACTGAAGCTTTCTTT. V gene TRBV15 combines with J gene TRBJ1-1, with D possibly TRBD1 on 6 matching bases. The germline CDR1 and CDR2 sequences are LNHNV and YYDKDF (reference sequence). This CDR3 spans 16 amino acids. Trimming shortened V by 0 bases and J by 0 bases, and 11 bases separated the two germline ends. Filled out from reference TRBV15 and TRBJ1-1, the complete variable domain reads DAMVIQNPRYQVTQFGKPVTLSCSQTLNHNVMYWYQQKSSQAPKLLFHYYDKDFNNEADTPDNFQSRRPNTSFCFLDIRSPGLGDTAMYLCATSRDQTGLNTEAFFGQGTRLTVV.

The chain uses TRBV19 and TRBJ2-5; TRBD1 matches at 8 bases. The germline gives CDR1 LNHDA, CDR2 SQIVND (reference sequence). Unmatched junction bases numbered 5, after V lost 3 bases and J lost 5 bases. The CDR3 is made up of 14 amino acids. CDR3: CASSIRQGSETQYF. CDR3 bases: TGTGCCAGTAGTATCCGACAGGGGAGTGAGACCCAGTACTTC.

The rearrangement links TRBV4-2 to TRBJ2-1; D is possibly TRBD1 (6 bases). Germline CDR1 reads LGHNA; CDR2 reads YNFKEQ. CDR3 size: 15 residues. Trimming removed 0 bases from V and 5 bases from J, with 11 bases in between. CDR3: CASSQEGAWDNEQFF. DNA for the CDR3: TGTGCCAGCAGCCAAGAGGGGGCCTGGGACAATGAGCAGTTCTTC.

V usage is TRBV7-9 and J usage is TRBJ1-1; D is undetermined. Germline V gene data show CDR1 as SEHNR and CDR2 as FQNEAQ (reference sequence). V lost 4 bases, J lost 2 bases, and 14 bases lay in between. This CDR3 is built from 15 residues. CDR3 region: CASSSYPGSNTEAFF. CDR3 in DNA: TGTGCCAGCAGCTCCTATCCTGGTTCAAACACTGAAGCTTTCTTT. Together with reference TRBV7-9 and TRBJ1-1, the CDR3 gives the full variable domain: DTGVSQNPRHKITKRGQNVTFRCDPISEHNRLYWYRQTLGQGPEFLTYFQNEAQLEKSRLLSDRFSAERPKGSFSTLEIQRTEQGDSAMYLCASSSYPGSNTEAFFGQGTRLTVV.

In its sample, this clone was seen a few times. V gene TRBV10-2 combines with J gene TRBJ2-1; D may be TRBD1 (6 bases). Trimming cost V 2 bases and J 2 bases, with 19 bases left between them. The CDR3 length is 18 residues. The germline V gene encodes CDR1 WSHSY and CDR2 SAAADI. The CDR3 bases are TGCGCCAGCAGTGAGGCCCAAACAGGGATTCCTACCTACAATGAGCAGTTCTTC. Encoded protein: CASSEAQTGIPTYNEQFF.

This chain joins TRBV9 and TRBJ2-2; TRBD2 matches at 14 bases. The CDR3 length is 16 residues. V trimming: 2 bases; J trimming: 4 bases; junction bases outside the gene matches: 1. From germline, CDR1 is SGDLS and CDR2 YYNGEE. CDR3 in amino acids: CASSVTSGRATGELFF. The CDR3 DNA sequence: TGTGCCAGCAGCGTGACTAGCGGGAGGGCCACCGGGGAGCTGTTTTTT.

Concerning this clone: A junction boundary mismatches the germline segment, possibly from a read error. The identical CDR3 is also encoded by other nucleotide sequences in the sample. The V gene is TRBV5-1, the J gene TRBJ2-7; 9 bases agree with TRBD2. This CDR3 has 14 amino acids. Looked up from germline, CDR1 is SGHRS and CDR2 is YFSETQ. CDR3 coding DNA: TGCGCCAGTAGCTTGGGACTAGCAACCAACGAGCAGTACTTC. Protein: CASSLGLATNEQYF.

The gene calls are TRBV28 and TRBJ1-4; TRBD1 matches at 11 bases. The CDR3 extends over 17 amino acids. Germline V gives CDR1 MDHEN, CDR2 SYDVKM. J was trimmed by 8 bases and V by 4 bases; bases with no gene match: 12. The DNA of the CDR3 is TGTGCCAGCAGTTCGGCGCTACCGGGACAGGGGGGAGAAAAACTGTTTTTT. This encodes CASSSALPGQGGEKLFF.

The V gene is TRBV11-3, the J gene TRBJ2-5, with D perhaps matching TRBD2 (5 bases). The CDR3 has 15 residues. The V and J ends lost 1 base and 2 bases respectively, with 11 bases between them. The germline V gene encodes CDR1 SGHNT and CDR2 YENEEA. For the CDR3, the DNA is TGTGCCAGCAGCTTAGCCCAGCGCGGGCAAGAGACCCAGTACTTC. Residues: CASSLAQRGQETQYF. The variable domain in full, with the rest retrieved from reference TRBV11-3 and TRBJ2-5, is EAGVVQSPRYKIIEKKQPVAFWCNPISGHNTLYWYLQNLGQGPELLIRYENEEAVDDSQLPKDRFSAERLKGVDSTLKIQPAELGDSAVYLCASSLAQRGQETQYFGPGTRLLVL.

This clone was recorded a few times. V usage is TRBV4-1 and J usage is TRBJ2-6; D may be TRBD2 (5 bases). The CDR3 length is 18 residues. Trimming cost V 1 base and J 0 bases, with 13 bases left between them. Per germline, CDR1 MGHRA and CDR2 YSYEKL. CDR3 region: CASSQGFGRGSGANVLTF. CDR3 sequence (DNA): TGCGCCAGCAGCCAAGGCTTTGGACGGGGCTCTGGGGCCAACGTCCTGACTTTC.

The chain joins TRBV11-3 to TRBJ2-1, with D possibly being TRBD1 (6 bases). Trimming took 5 bases from V and 6 from J, leaving 14 bases between them. This CDR3 has 14 residues. CDR1 and CDR2 (germline): SGHNT, YENEEA. CDR3 sequence reads: CASSPDRSTNEQFF. CDR3 DNA sequence: TGTGCCAGCAGCCCCGACAGGTCAACCAATGAGCAGTTCTTC.